The sequence of this T cell receptor (beta chain) was determined in a study of response to subunit inactivated influenza vaccine. Whole-study findings and limits: The authors put forward the suggestion that each seasonal influenza vaccination may bring in only a limited number of new T cells.

On this clonotype: Its antigen remains unidentified.

TCRdb processed the RT-PCR reads anew with MiXCR; each CDR3 protein has one entry. The table lists about 500,000 distinct CDR3 sequences, under 8.5% of them singletons. The TCR was taken from a man aged 45-69 years who received an inactivated influenza vaccine. Sequenced material: PBMCs from blood, taken roughly 24 months after vaccination.

Written as DNA, the CDR3 is TGTGCCAGCAGCTACCCCGGCGGGTACCAAGAGACCCAGTACTTC. It specifies CASSYPGGYQETQYF. The V gene is TRBV7-6, the J gene TRBJ2-5, with D perhaps TRBD2 (5 bases). The V gene's germline CDR1 is SGHVS and CDR2 FNYEAQ. The CDR3 is 15 residues long. Deletions cut 4 bases from V and 0 bases from J, with 12 bases between.